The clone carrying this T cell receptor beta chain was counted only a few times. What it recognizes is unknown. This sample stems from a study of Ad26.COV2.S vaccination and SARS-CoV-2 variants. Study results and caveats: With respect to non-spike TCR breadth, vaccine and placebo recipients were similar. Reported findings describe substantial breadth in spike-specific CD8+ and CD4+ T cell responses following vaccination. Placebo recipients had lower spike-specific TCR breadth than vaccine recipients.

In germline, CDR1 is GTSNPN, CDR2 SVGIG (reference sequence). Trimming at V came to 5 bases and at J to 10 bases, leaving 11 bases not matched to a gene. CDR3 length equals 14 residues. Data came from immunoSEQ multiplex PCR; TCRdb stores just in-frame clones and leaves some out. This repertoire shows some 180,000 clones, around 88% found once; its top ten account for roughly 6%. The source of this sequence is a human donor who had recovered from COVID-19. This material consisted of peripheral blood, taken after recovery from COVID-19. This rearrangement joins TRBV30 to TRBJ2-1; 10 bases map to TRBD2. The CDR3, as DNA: TGTGCCTGGGACCCCGGACTAGCGGTGGGGGAGCAGTTCTTC. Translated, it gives CAWDPGLAVGEQFF.